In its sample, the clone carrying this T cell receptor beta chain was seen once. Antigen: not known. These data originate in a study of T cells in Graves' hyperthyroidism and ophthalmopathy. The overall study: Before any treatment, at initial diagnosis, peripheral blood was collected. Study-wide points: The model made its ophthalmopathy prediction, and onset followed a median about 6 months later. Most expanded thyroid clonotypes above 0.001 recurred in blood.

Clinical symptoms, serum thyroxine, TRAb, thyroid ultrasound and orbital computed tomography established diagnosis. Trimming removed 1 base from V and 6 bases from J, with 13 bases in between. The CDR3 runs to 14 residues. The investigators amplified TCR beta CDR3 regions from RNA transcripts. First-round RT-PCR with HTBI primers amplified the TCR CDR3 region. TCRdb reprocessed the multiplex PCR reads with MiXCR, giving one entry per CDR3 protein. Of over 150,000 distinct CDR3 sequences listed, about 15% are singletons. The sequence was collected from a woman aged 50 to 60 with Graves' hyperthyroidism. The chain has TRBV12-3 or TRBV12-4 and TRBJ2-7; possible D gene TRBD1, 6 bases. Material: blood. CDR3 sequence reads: CASSLVAGAREQYF. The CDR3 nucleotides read TGTGCCAGCAGTTTAGTCGCAGGGGCGCGCGAGCAGTACTTC.